Below, 29 T cell receptor beta chains from the same sample are listed, as sequenced in a study of blood T cell repertoires in COVID-19. Data came from immunoSEQ multiplex PCR; TCRdb stores just in-frame clones and leaves some out. The table has about 100,000 clones, about 80% seen once. The sequencing input was peripheral blood. All receptors derive from a man in his 70s with active or convalescent COVID-19.

The rearrangement links TRBV6-1 to TRBJ1-2, with TRBD1 as a possible D gene (6 bases). The V end was cut by 2 bases, the J end by 8 bases, with 12 bases between. The CDR3 extends over 13 amino acids. The germline CDR1 and CDR2 sequences are MNHNS and SASEGT. The CDR3 DNA reads as TGTGCCAGCAGTGAAACAGGGACGAGAGGCTACACCTTC. As protein: CASSETGTRGYTF.

The gene calls are TRBV5-1 and TRBJ2-1, with TRBD2 matching over 8 bases. The CDR3 spans 16 residues. The trim removed 3 bases at V and 5 bases at J, leaving 10 bases unmatched. The germline V gene encodes CDR1 SGHRS and CDR2 YFSETQ. The CDR3 DNA follows: TGCGCCAGCAGCTGGTTACCGGGACTAGATGACAATGAGCAGTTCTTC. Translating it yields CASSWLPGLDDNEQFF.

This sequence joins TRBV19 and TRBJ1-5; 8 nucleotides match TRBD1. The V segment lost 5 bases and the J segment 2 bases; nucleotides outside the gene matches: 11. The CDR3 covers 17 residues. CDR1 is LNHDA, CDR2 SQIVND, per germline (reference sequence). The CDR3 DNA reads as TGTGCCAGTAGTCCCGGGACAGGTAGATTTGGCAATCAGCCCCAGCATTTT. Protein product: CASSPGTGRFGNQPQHF.

This clone appeared a single time. The CDR3 reads CASSQGAKREGDTQYF. The CDR3 nucleotides read TGTGCCAGCAGCCAAGGTGCGAAGCGGGAGGGTGATACGCAGTATTTT. This chain connects TRBV3-1 (or the pseudogene TRBV3-2) to TRBJ2-3; 10 bases line up with TRBD2. Per the germline V gene, CDR1 is LGHDT and CDR2 is YNNKEL (reference sequence). This CDR3 contains 16 residues. Trimming at V came to 1 base and at J to 6 bases, leaving 7 bases not matched to a gene.

CDR3 coding DNA: TGTGCCAGCGGAGCGGGGATCGGTGAGCAGTTCTTC. It translates to CASGAGIGEQFF. The rearrangement links TRBV3-1 (or the pseudogene TRBV3-2) to TRBJ2-1, with TRBD2 matching 7 bases. With 8 bases clipped from V and 9 bases from J, the junction kept 7 bases outside the gene matches. Germline V gene sequence: CDR1 LGHDT, CDR2 YNNKEL (reference sequence). The CDR3 totals 12 residues.

V and J are TRBV4-2 and TRBJ2-7, with D possibly TRBD1 on 5 matching bases. Deletions cut 5 bases from V and 4 bases from J, with 15 bases between. The CDR3 has 14 residues. Germline CDR1 LGHNA, CDR2 YNFKEQ. CDR3 in DNA: TGTGCCAGCAGCATAGGAGACAGCAAATACGAGCAGTACTTC. This gives the protein CASSIGDSKYEQYF.

CDR3 sequence: CATSDPTSGSFGELFF. The CDR3 DNA follows: TGTGCCACCAGTGACCCGACTAGCGGGAGTTTCGGGGAGCTGTTTTTT. The rearrangement uses TRBV24-1 and TRBJ2-2, with 12 positions matching TRBD2. The J segment lost 7 bases and the V segment lost 4 bases, leaving 6 bases of the junction unmatched. Germline CDR1 is KGHDR and CDR2 is SFDVKD. CDR3 length: 16 amino acids.

The V call is TRBV7-9, the J call TRBJ1-2; D is unresolved. Germline assignment: CDR1 SEHNR and CDR2 FQNEAQ (reference sequence). The V end was cut by 5 bases, the J end by 5 bases, with 18 bases between. The CDR3 totals 15 residues. CDR3 loop: CASSKESFTRYGYTF. CDR3 nucleotide sequence: TGTGCCAGCAGCAAAGAGTCGTTCACGAGGTATGGCTACACCTTC.

V usage is TRBV11-2 and J usage is TRBJ2-1; 8 nucleotides line up with TRBD2. Germline V gene data show CDR1 as SGHAT and CDR2 as FQNNGV. The CDR3 consists of 13 residues. V was pared by 3 bases and J by 10 bases, with 5 bases of the junction left unmatched. The DNA for the CDR3 is TGTGCCAGCAGCTTCATCGGGGGGGACGAGCAGTTCTTC. It encodes CASSFIGGDEQFF. Complete variable domain (other parts from reference TRBV11-2 and TRBJ2-1): EAGVAQSPRYKIIEKRQSVAFWCNPISGHATLYWYQQILGQGPKLLIQFQNNGVVDDSQLPKDRFSAERLKGVDSTLKIQPAKLEDSAVYLCASSFIGGDEQFFGPGTRLTVL.

A single count supports this clone. This chain uses TRBV11-1 with TRBJ2-2, with D unresolved. This CDR3 spans 12 amino acids. Germline assignment: CDR1 SGHAT and CDR2 FQDESV (reference sequence). V was pared by 5 bases and J by 6 bases, with 7 bases between. CDR3 in amino acids: CASSPSSGELFF. The CDR3 DNA reads as TGTGCCAGCAGCCCTAGTTCCGGGGAGCTGTTTTTT.

The genes are TRBV15 and TRBJ2-7; D may be TRBD2 (7 bases). In germline, CDR1 is LNHNV, CDR2 YYDKDF (reference sequence). This CDR3 is built from 14 residues. V lost 0 bases, J lost 4 bases, and 10 bases lay in between. The CDR3 nucleotides are TGTGCCACCAGCAGAGATCGGGGGGCGTACGAGCAGTACTTC. It translates to CATSRDRGAYEQYF.

This chain uses TRBV2 with TRBJ1-5; D might be TRBD1 (6 bases). This CDR3 is built from 14 residues. V lost 6 bases and J 5 bases, leaving 14 bases between the germline ends. Looked up from germline, CDR1 is SNHLY and CDR2 is FYNNEI. The CDR3 coding sequence is TGTGCCAGCAGGGACCAGGGGATTTATCAGCCCCAGCATTTT. This translates into CASRDQGIYQPQHF.

The rearrangement uses TRBV6-1 and TRBJ1-4; perhaps TRBD1 as D (6 bases). The CDR3 totals 16 residues. V dropped 1 base and J dropped 3 bases, with 12 bases sitting between them. Germline V gives CDR1 MNHNS, CDR2 SASEGT. The CDR3 DNA is TGTGCCAGCAGTGAAGGGACAGCCTCGGCTAATGAAAAACTGTTTTTT. It specifies CASSEGTASANEKLFF.

The genes are TRBV7-2 and TRBJ2-1, with 7 bases matching TRBD1. The V segment lost 5 bases and the J segment 2 bases; nucleotides outside the gene matches: 6. Germline V gives CDR1 SGHTA, CDR2 FQGNSA. This CDR3 region has 15 residues. CDR3 in DNA: TGTGCCAGCAGCATACAGGGGCGGCCCTACAATGAGCAGTTCTTC. Translated, it gives CASSIQGRPYNEQFF.

The rearrangement joins TRBV6-2 or TRBV6-3 to TRBJ2-2; TRBD2 matches 13 bases. With 4 bases clipped from V and 5 bases from J, the junction kept 1 base outside the gene matches. In germline, CDR1 is MNHEY, CDR2 SVGEGT. This CDR3 is built from 15 residues. CDR3 coding DNA: TGTGCCAGCAGTTGGACTAGCGGGGGAACCGGGGAGCTGTTTTTT. This translates into CASSWTSGGTGELFF.

The CDR3 here is CASSPRLAGAKPNIQYF. Here the CDR3 DNA reads TGCGCCAGCAGCCCACGACTAGCGGGAGCCAAACCAAACATTCAGTACTTC. This chain connects TRBV5-1 to TRBJ2-4; 12 bases fit TRBD2. Trimming at V came to 4 bases and at J to 6 bases, leaving 11 bases not matched to a gene. The CDR3 covers 17 residues. The V gene's germline CDR1 is SGHRS and CDR2 YFSETQ.

The genes are TRBV5-4 and TRBJ2-3; D gene uncertain. The CDR3 is 12 amino acids. CDR1 and CDR2 from the germline V gene are SGHNT and YYREEE (reference sequence). The V gene lost 0 bases and the J gene lost 5 bases, with 4 bases spanning the gap. The CDR3, as DNA: TGTGCCAGCAGCTTGGTAGAAGATACGCAGTATTTT. This sequence encodes CASSLVEDTQYF.

The chain carries TRBV7-2 and TRBJ1-1; 8 bases match TRBD1. The germline CDR1 and CDR2 sequences are SGHTA and FQGNSA. The CDR3 is 15 amino acids. Trimming removed 2 bases from V and 5 bases from J; junction bases left unmatched: 7. CDR3 sequence reads: CASSLNTGGRTEAFF. CDR3 in DNA: TGTGCCAGCAGCTTAAACACAGGGGGTCGGACTGAAGCTTTCTTT.

This clone appeared a few times. The V gene is TRBV9, the J gene TRBJ1-1; TRBD1 is a possible D gene (6 bases). The V end lost 1 base, the J end lost 6 bases, and 13 bases lay between the germline ends. CDR1 and CDR2 from the germline V gene are SGDLS and YYNGEE. The CDR3 has 14 amino acids. The CDR3 is CASSVRQDGAEAFF. The CDR3 DNA reads TGTGCCAGCAGCGTACGACAGGATGGCGCTGAAGCTTTCTTT.

The chain is built from TRBV5-4 and TRBJ2-7, with D possibly being TRBD2 (6 bases). The CDR3 is 14 amino acids. Germline V CDR1 and CDR2: SGHNT, YYREEE (reference sequence). V lost 1 base and J lost 2, with 10 bases in between. The CDR3 loop reads CASSLIAEPYEQYF. DNA for the CDR3: TGTGCCAGCAGCTTGATAGCGGAACCCTACGAGCAGTACTTC.

The chain has TRBV30 and TRBJ2-2; 8 nucleotides align to TRBD2. This CDR3 is built from 16 residues. The V segment lost 7 bases and the J segment 6 bases; nucleotides outside the gene matches: 16. CDR1 and CDR2 (germline): GTSNPN, SVGIG (reference sequence). CDR3 amino acids: CALEWGLGGSAGELFF. The CDR3 DNA reads as TGTGCCTTGGAGTGGGGACTAGGAGGGAGTGCCGGGGAGCTGTTTTTT.

This rearrangement joins TRBV28 to TRBJ1-2, with D possibly matching TRBD1 (6 bases). CDR1 MDHEN and CDR2 SYDVKM come from the germline V gene. Trimming pared 3 bases from V and 4 bases from J, leaving 9 bases between. The CDR3 is 13 amino acids. The CDR3 coding sequence is TGTGCCAGCAGTTTGGACAGAATCTATGGCTACACCTTC. Its translation: CASSLDRIYGYTF.

This rearrangement joins TRBV30 to TRBJ1-1; D may be TRBD1 (5 bases). CDR3 size: 13 residues. The germline V gene has CDR1 GTSNPN and CDR2 SVGIG (reference sequence). Trimming pared 2 bases from V and 4 bases from J, leaving 11 bases between. Written as DNA, the CDR3 is TGTGCCTGGAGTCCCCGGGGGTCCACTGAAGCTTTCTTT. This translates into CAWSPRGSTEAFF.

In this sample, this clone turned up many times. The chain employs TRBV7-6 and TRBJ2-7; D is possibly TRBD2 (5 bases). The CDR3 spans 15 residues. V gave up 1 base and J gave up 4 bases, with 14 bases separating them. The germline V gene encodes CDR1 SGHVS and CDR2 FNYEAQ. In nucleotides, the CDR3 is TGTGCCAGCAGCTTAGACGAGGGCAACGCATACGAGCAGTACTTC. Its translation is CASSLDEGNAYEQYF.

The gene calls are TRBV13 and TRBJ1-6; 10 bases agree with TRBD1. Trimming removed 3 bases from V and 9 bases from J; junction bases left unmatched: 2. The CDR3 spans 14 residues. Germline lookup yields CDR1 PRHDT and CDR2 FYEKMQ (reference sequence). This CDR3 is CASSFDRGPSPLHF. DNA for the CDR3: TGTGCCAGCAGCTTCGACAGGGGGCCTTCACCCCTCCACTTT.

The rearrangement joins TRBV11-1 to TRBJ2-7; D unclear. In germline, CDR1 is SGHAT, CDR2 FQDESV (reference sequence). V gave up 7 bases and J gave up 7 bases, with 11 bases separating them. There are 11 residues in the CDR3. The chain's CDR3 is CASTNSAEQYF. The CDR3 nucleotides read TGTGCCAGCACCAATAGTGCGGAGCAGTACTTC.

J is TRBJ2-3 and V is TRBV7-9; 8 bases map to TRBD2. The CDR3 runs to 15 residues. CDR1 and CDR2 (germline): SEHNR, FQNEAQ (reference sequence). The J segment lost 2 bases and the V segment lost 3 bases, leaving 4 bases of the junction unmatched. CDR3 protein: CASSFGGAITDTQYF. In nucleotides, the CDR3 is TGTGCCAGCAGCTTCGGGGGGGCCATCACAGATACGCAGTATTTT. Drawing the rest from reference TRBV7-9 and TRBJ2-3, the complete variable domain is DTGVSQNPRHKITKRGQNVTFRCDPISEHNRLYWYRQTLGQGPEFLTYFQNEAQLEKSRLLSDRFSAERPKGSFSTLEIQRTEQGDSAMYLCASSFGGAITDTQYFGPGTRLTVL.

The V call is TRBV10-3, the J call TRBJ1-2, with 8 bases lining up with TRBD1. The CDR3 is 16 amino acids. Looked up from germline, CDR1 is ENHRY and CDR2 is SYGVKD. The J segment lost 2 bases and the V segment lost 6 bases, leaving 11 bases of the junction unmatched. The CDR3 DNA sequence: TGTGCCATCAGCGCCGGGACAGGACTAGAAAACTATGGCTACACCTTC. This codes for CAISAGTGLENYGYTF.

J is TRBJ2-5 and V is TRBV7-2, with D perhaps TRBD1 (6 bases). This CDR3 has 16 residues. V was cut by 3 bases and J by 1 base, with 15 bases left in between. Germline CDR1 and CDR2: SGHTA and FQGNSA. In DNA form, the CDR3 reads TGTGCCAGCAGCTTCACAGGGTGGGAATTCCAAGAGACCCAGTACTTC. This translates into CASSFTGWEFQETQYF.